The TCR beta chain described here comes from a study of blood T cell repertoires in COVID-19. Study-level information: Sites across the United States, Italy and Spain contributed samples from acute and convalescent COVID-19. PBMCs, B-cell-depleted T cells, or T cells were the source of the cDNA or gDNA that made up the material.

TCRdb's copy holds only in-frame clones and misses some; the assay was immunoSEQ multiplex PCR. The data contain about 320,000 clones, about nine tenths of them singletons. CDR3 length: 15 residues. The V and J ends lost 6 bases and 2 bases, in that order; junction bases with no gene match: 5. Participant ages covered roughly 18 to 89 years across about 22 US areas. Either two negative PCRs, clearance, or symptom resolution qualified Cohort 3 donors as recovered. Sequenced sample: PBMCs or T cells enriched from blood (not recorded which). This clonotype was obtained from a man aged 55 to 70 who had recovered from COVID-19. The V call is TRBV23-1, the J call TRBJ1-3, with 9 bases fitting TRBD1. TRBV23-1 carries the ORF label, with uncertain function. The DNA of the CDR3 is TGCGCCAGCAGCCCTGGGACAGGGACTGGAAACACCATATATTTT. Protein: CASSPGTGTGNTIYF.